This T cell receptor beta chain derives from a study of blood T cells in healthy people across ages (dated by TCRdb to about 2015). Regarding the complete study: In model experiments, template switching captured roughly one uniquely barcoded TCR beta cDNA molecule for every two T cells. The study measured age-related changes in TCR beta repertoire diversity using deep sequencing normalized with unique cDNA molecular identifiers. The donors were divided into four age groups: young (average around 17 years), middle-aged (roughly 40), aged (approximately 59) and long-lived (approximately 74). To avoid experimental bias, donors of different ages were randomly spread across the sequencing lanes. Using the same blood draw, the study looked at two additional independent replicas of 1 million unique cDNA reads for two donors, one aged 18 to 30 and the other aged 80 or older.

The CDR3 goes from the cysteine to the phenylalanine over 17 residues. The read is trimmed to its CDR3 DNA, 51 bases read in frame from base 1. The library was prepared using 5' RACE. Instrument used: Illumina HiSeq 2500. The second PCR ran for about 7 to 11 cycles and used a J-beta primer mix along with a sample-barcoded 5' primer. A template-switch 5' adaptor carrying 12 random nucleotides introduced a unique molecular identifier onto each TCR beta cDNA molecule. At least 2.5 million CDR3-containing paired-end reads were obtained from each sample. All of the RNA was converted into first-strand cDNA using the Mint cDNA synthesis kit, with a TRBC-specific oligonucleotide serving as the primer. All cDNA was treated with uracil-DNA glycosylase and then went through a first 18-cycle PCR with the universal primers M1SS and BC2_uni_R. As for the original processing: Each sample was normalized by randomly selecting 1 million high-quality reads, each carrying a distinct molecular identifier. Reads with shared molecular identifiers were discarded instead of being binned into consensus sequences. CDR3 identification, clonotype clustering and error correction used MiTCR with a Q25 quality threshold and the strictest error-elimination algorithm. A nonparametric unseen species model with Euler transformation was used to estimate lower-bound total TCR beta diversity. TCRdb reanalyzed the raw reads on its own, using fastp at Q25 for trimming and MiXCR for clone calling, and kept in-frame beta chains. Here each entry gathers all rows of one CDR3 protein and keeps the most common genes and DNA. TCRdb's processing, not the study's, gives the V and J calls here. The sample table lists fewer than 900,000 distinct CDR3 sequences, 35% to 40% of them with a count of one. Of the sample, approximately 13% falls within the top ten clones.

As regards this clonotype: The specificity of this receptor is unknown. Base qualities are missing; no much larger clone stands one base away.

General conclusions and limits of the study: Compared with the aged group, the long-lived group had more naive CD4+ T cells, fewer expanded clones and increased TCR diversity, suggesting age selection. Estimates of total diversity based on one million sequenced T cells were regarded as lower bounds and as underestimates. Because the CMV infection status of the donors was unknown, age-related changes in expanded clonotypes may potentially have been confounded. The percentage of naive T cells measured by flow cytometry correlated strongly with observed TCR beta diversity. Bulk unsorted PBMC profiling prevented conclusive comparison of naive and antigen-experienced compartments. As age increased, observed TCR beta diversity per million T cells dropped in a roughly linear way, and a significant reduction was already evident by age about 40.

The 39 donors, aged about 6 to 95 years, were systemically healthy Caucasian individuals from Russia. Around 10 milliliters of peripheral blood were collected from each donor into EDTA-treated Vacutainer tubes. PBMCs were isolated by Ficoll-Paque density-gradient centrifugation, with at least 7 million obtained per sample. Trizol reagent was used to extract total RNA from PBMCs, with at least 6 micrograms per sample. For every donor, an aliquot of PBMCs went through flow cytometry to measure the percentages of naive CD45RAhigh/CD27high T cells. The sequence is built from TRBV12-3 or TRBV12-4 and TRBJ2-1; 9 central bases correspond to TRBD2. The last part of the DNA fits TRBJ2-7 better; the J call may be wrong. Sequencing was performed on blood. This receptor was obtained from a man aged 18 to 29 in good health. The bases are TGTGCCAGCAGTTTATTTGGCGGGGGGGTCTCCTACAATGAGCAGTACTTC. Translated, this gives CASSLFGGGVSYNEQYF.